This is a list of T cell receptor beta chains from one sample in a study of blood T cell repertoires in COVID-19. Profiling relied on immunoSEQ multiplex PCR, and the TCRdb table lists in-frame clones only, not all of them. The repertoire holds about 160,000 clones, over 80% seen once, with 2.5% to 3.5% in the top ten. Sequencing input: peripheral blood. Source of these receptors: a woman in her sixties with acute or convalescent COVID-19. CDR3s leave out the opening cysteine and the closing phenylalanine or tryptophan. Size tells how often a clone was seen (once, few, many) or the class of an expanded clone, and some rows leave it out.

>NA|TRBJ2-3|TRBV9
ASSGRAGGTTDTQY
>NA|TRBJ2-7|TRBV12-3/TRBV12-4
ASSLGQGKY
>NA|TRBJ2-7|TRBV7-8
ASSFSRGSSYEQY
>few|TRBJ2-7|TRBV15
ATSIAILDHEQY
>NA|TRBJ2-7|TRBV6-6
ASSQTGVHEQY
>NA|TRBJ1-4|TRBV5-1
ASSLDPPGQKNEKLF
>NA|TRBJ2-7|TRBV2
ASSGQGRRYEQY
>NA|TRBJ2-1|TRBV6-6
ASSYPTSGGDNEQF
>NA|TRBJ2-7|TRBV3-1/TRBV3-2
ASSPVRGERQY
>once|TRBJ2-1|TRBV3-1/TRBV3-2
ASRITSGGSDEQF
>NA|TRBJ2-7|TRBV9
ASSMGTSGGPYEQY
>NA|TRBJ2-7|TRBV6-5
ASAPGQGWEQY
>NA|TRBJ2-6|TRBV4-1
ASSHPGQSSGANVLT
>once|TRBJ1-5|TRBV30
AWSVGQGRQPQH
>NA|TRBJ1-2|TRBV2
ASRGQGSIYGYT
>few|TRBJ1-2|TRBV6-5
ASRRTGSDYGYT
>NA|TRBJ2-1|TRBV6-5
ASSYSRGHNYNEQF
>NA|TRBJ1-2|TRBV7-2
ASSLLQGTGYT
>NA|TRBJ1-2|TRBV19
ASSPRDTSYGGYT
>once|TRBJ2-7|TRBV19
ASGARGEQY
>few|TRBJ2-5|TRBV7-2
ASSRGQGEETQY
>NA|TRBJ1-1|TRBV9
ASSVYRGEDTEAF
>NA|TRBJ2-7|TRBV19
ATSPTGGIYEQY